This TCR beta chain is drawn from a study of CD8+CD57+ T cells in acquired aplastic anemia. Genomic DNA provided the template from which TCR beta VDJ and CDR3 profiles were obtained. Using its own MiXCR run on the reads, TCRdb lists one record per CDR3 protein. Among about 40,000 distinct CDR3 sequences listed, 63% were seen once. There are a few counts of this clonotype. Selection for sequencing was limited to patients who had shown CD8+CD57+ cell expansion by flow cytometry. The sample comprised sorted CD4+, CD8+, or CD8+CD57+ T cells (not recorded which) from PBMCs. This clonotype originated in a human donor with aplastic anemia.

The CDR3 coding sequence is TGTGCCAGTAGTCAACAGGGGGGGGAGACCCAGTACTTC. It codes for CASSQQGGETQYF. This chain joins TRBV19 and TRBJ2-5; maybe TRBD1 (8 bases). The germline V and J ends were trimmed by 5 bases and 5 bases, with 12 bases remaining between them. Germline V gene data show CDR1 as LNHDA and CDR2 as SQIVND (reference sequence). The CDR3 length is 13 residues. Supplemented by reference TRBV19 and TRBJ2-5, the full variable domain reads DGGITQSPKYLFRKEGQNVTLSCEQNLNHDAMYWYRQDPGQGLRLIYYSQIVNDFQKGDIAEGYSVSREKKESFPLTVTSAQKNPTAFYLCASSQQGGETQYFGPGTRLLVL.